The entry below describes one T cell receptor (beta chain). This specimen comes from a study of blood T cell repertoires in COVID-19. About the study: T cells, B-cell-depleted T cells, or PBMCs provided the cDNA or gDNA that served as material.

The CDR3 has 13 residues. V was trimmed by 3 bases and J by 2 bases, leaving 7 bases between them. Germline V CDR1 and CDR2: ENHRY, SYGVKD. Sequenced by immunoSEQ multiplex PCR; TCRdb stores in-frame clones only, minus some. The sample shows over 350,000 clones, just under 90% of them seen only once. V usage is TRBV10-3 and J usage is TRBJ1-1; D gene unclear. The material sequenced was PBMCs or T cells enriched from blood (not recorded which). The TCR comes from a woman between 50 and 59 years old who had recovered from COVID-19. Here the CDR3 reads CAISEAGNTEAFF. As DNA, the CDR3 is TGTGCCATCAGTGAAGCAGGAAACACTGAAGCTTTCTTT.